The 2 T cell receptor beta chains given below trace back to one sample, sequenced in a study of Ad26.COV2.S vaccination and SARS-CoV-2 variants. The assay was immunoSEQ multiplex PCR, and TCRdb's table has in-frame clones only and misses some. Here the sample spans 410,000 or so clones, around 92% being singletons. The treatment was: roughly 19 received Ad26.COV2.S at low or high dose, single or two shots; 5 received placebo; per-sample allocation not given. Samples were taken on day 63 after the first vaccine or placebo injection. The specimen comprised peripheral blood, sampled in a trial of Ad26.COV2.S vaccine versus placebo. Source of these receptors: a person between 18 and 65 years old who received the Ad26.COV2.S COVID-19 vaccine or a placebo.

V gene TRBV6-5 combines with J gene TRBJ1-1, with D uncertain. Germline lookup yields CDR1 MNHEY and CDR2 SVGAGI. This CDR3 is 14 amino acids long. Trimming stripped 0 bases from V and 4 bases from J, with 9 bases between. The CDR3 coding sequence is TGTGCCAGCAGTTACTCGTTCGGGTTCACTGAAGCTTTCTTT. This gives the protein CASSYSFGFTEAFF.

The chain couples TRBV4-1 to TRBJ2-7; D call uncertain. This CDR3 has 15 amino acids. Germline lookup yields CDR1 MGHRA and CDR2 YSYEKL. Trimming shortened V by 0 bases and J by 0 bases, and 9 bases separated the two germline ends. CDR3 nucleotides: TGCGCCAGCAGCCAAGATCGGGCCGTCTCCTACGAGCAGTACTTC. Translation: CASSQDRAVSYEQYF.